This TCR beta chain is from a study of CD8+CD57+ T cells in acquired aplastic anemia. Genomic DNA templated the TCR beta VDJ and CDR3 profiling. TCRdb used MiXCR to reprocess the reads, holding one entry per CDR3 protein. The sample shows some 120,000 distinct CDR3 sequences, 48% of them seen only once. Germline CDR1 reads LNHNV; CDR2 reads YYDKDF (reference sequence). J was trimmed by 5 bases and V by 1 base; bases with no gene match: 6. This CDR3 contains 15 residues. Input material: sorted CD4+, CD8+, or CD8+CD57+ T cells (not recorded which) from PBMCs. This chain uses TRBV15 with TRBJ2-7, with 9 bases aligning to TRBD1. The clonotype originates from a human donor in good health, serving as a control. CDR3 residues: CATSRGDREFHEQYF. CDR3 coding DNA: TGTGCCACCAGCAGAGGGGACAGGGAATTTCACGAGCAGTACTTC.